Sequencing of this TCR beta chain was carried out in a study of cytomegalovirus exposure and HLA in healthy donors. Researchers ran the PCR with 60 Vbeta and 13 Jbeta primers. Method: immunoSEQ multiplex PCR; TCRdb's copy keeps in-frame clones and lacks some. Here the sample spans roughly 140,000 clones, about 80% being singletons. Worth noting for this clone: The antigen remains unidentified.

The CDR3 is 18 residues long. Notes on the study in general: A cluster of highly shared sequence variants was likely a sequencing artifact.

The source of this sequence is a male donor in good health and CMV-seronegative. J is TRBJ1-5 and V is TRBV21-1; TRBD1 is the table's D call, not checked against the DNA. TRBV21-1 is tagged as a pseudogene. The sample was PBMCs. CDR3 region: CASSASRDRVNDNQPQHF. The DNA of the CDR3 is TGTGCCAGCAGCGCGAGCCGGGACAGGGTTAACGACAATCAGCCCCAGCATTTT.